Shown below are 27 T cell receptor beta chains from a single sample sequenced in a study of regulatory T cells in long-lasting Graves disease (dated by TCRdb to the early 2020s). Library preparation employed multiplex PCR. The sample was run on an Illumina HiSeq 4000. iRepertoire HTBI primers and Arm-PCR amplification of CDR3 regions were used to construct TCR beta libraries. Starting from the raw public reads, TCRdb applied fastp trimming at Q25, assembled clones with MiXCR and retained in-frame beta chains. Duplicate CDR3 protein sequences are folded into a single record with the most common DNA and genes. The sample table records about 240,000 distinct CDR3 sequences; 20% to 25% of these occur just once. Around 14% of the sample lies in the top ten. The label giving this sample's time point can be read as: newly diagnosed GD, antithyroid drugs for less than 3 months. For both TCR sequencing and RNA sequencing, RNA was extracted from PBMCs in TRIzol.

The material sequenced was peripheral blood mononuclear cells (PBMCs), taken at new diagnosis, from a patient treated with antithyroid drugs. Receptors originate from a female donor with Graves disease.

This clonotype was recorded at least ten times. The gene calls are TRBV11-2 and TRBJ2-7; D is perhaps TRBD2 (5 bases). Trimming stripped 1 base from V and 2 bases from J, with 12 bases between. CDR1 and CDR2 (germline): SGHAT, FQNNGV. The CDR3 totals 15 residues. CDR3 loop: CASSLVGSGAYEQYF. The CDR3 coding sequence is TGTGCCAGCAGCTTAGTAGGCAGCGGCGCCTACGAGCAGTACTTC.

In its sample, this clonotype was seen many times. The rearrangement links TRBV20-1 to TRBJ1-1; the D is unclear. The germline CDR1 and CDR2 sequences are DFQATT and SNEGSKA (reference sequence). The CDR3 consists of 14 residues. Trimming cost V 4 bases and J 1 base, with 13 bases left between them. CDR3 loop: CSATFSGGNTEAFF. CDR3 sequence (DNA): TGCAGTGCTACTTTCTCAGGAGGGAACACTGAAGCTTTCTTT.

Notes on this clonotype: This likely came from a read error, as a far larger clone is one base away. The CDR3 loop reads CASSFVAGVYNEQLF. The CDR3 DNA reads TGTGCCAGCAGTTTTGTAGCGGGGGTTTACAATGAGCAGCTCTTC. This chain joins TRBV12-3 or TRBV12-4 and TRBJ2-5; 9 nucleotides match TRBD2. The CDR3 runs to 15 residues.

The V and J genes are TRBV4-2 and TRBJ2-7, with 7 bases identical to TRBD2. The CDR3 consists of 14 residues. From germline, CDR1 is LGHNA and CDR2 YNFKEQ. The trim removed 3 bases at V and 3 bases at J, leaving 5 bases unmatched. CDR3 residues: CASSHVAGVYEQYF. The CDR3 coding sequence is TGTGCCAGCAGCCATGTCGCGGGAGTCTACGAGCAGTACTTC.

The V and J genes are TRBV7-8 and TRBJ1-2; D remains ambiguous. This CDR3 comprises 16 residues. V lost 2 bases to trimming and J lost 6 bases, with 19 bases between them. Germline CDR1 is SGHVS and CDR2 is FQNEAQ. The CDR3 bases are TGTGCCAGCAGCTTATTGGCGGTTATCGGAATGGATGGCTACACCTTC. Its protein is CASSLLAVIGMDGYTF. The variable domain in full, completed from reference TRBV7-8 and TRBJ1-2, reads GAGVSQSPRYKVAKRGQDVALRCDPISGHVSLFWYQQALGQGPEFLTYFQNEAQLDKSGLPSDRFFAERPEGSVSTLKIQRTQQEDSAVYLCASSLLAVIGMDGYTFGSGTRLTVV.

A word on this clonotype: This likely came from a read error, as a far larger clone is one base away. V is TRBV7-3 and J is TRBJ2-5; 12 bases match TRBD2. Germline-derived CDR1 and CDR2 are SGHTA and FQGTGA. This CDR3 region has 17 residues. This CDR3 is CASSPRLAGEVAGEQSF. The DNA for the CDR3 is TGTGCCAGCAGCCCTCGACTAGCGGGAGAGGTGGCGGGTGAGCAGTCCTTC.

This clonotype was seen at least ten times. The gene calls are TRBV20-1 and TRBJ2-7; possibly TRBD1 or TRBD2 for D (5 bases each). Trimming stripped 6 bases from V and 6 bases from J, with 12 bases between. The V gene's germline CDR1 is DFQATT and CDR2 SNEGSKA (reference sequence). The CDR3 length is 11 residues. The CDR3 is CSAFGTSEQYF. Here the CDR3 DNA reads TGCAGTGCATTTGGGACCTCCGAGCAGTACTTC.

The chain uses TRBV11-3 and TRBJ2-1; maybe TRBD2 (7 bases). The ends were cut back, 5 bases at V and 5 bases at J, with 16 bases in the middle. Per the germline V gene, CDR1 is SGHNT and CDR2 is YENEEA. The CDR3 spans 15 residues. The CDR3 loop is CASSRGGAPDNEQFF. The CDR3 region has the DNA TGTGCCAGCAGCAGGGGGGGGGCGCCGGACAATGAGCAGTTCTTC. Supplemented by reference TRBV11-3 and TRBJ2-1, the full variable domain reads EAGVVQSPRYKIIEKKQPVAFWCNPISGHNTLYWYLQNLGQGPELLIRYENEEAVDDSQLPKDRFSAERLKGVDSTLKIQPAELGDSAVYLCASSRGGAPDNEQFFGPGTRLTVL.

This clonotype was recorded once. J is TRBJ1-1 and V is TRBV20-1; 8 bases map to TRBD1. The CDR3 is made up of 12 amino acids. With V trimmed by 2 bases and J by 6 bases, 2 bases remained unmatched. Looked up from germline, CDR1 is DFQATT and CDR2 is SNEGSKA (reference sequence). CDR3 DNA sequence: TGCAGTGCTAGACAGGGGGCATCTGAAGCTTTCTTT. Encoded protein: CSARQGASEAFF.

This clonotype was detected many times. The CDR3 nucleotides read TGTGCCAGCAGCTTAGCGCCCCCCCGGGACAGGGGCGTAACCGGGGAGCTGTTTTTT. Translating it yields CASSLAPPRDRGVTGELFF. V is TRBV7-6 and J is TRBJ2-2, with 10 bases aligning to TRBD1. Germline assignment: CDR1 SGHVS and CDR2 FNYEAQ. This CDR3 region has 19 residues. The junction had 12 bases not matched to a gene; V was cut back by 0 bases and J by 5 bases.

The sample holds many counts of this clonotype. This sequence joins TRBV5-4 and TRBJ1-2; 11 nucleotides match TRBD1. Germline values: CDR1 SGHNT, CDR2 YYREEE (reference sequence). CDR3 length: 15 residues. J lost 3 bases, V lost 2 bases, and 3 bases had no gene match. This CDR3 reads CASSFPGQGDYGYTF. DNA of the CDR3: TGTGCCAGCAGCTTTCCGGGACAGGGGGACTATGGCTACACCTTC.

This clonotype has ten or more counts. The rearrangement uses TRBV6-5 and TRBJ1-3; perhaps TRBD1 as D (5 bases). This CDR3 spans 17 amino acids. The germline V and J ends were trimmed by 4 bases and 0 bases, with 16 bases remaining between them. Germline V lookup: CDR1 MNHEY, CDR2 SVGAGI. DNA for the CDR3: TGTGCCAGCAGTTTAAGGGGTAGGGTAATCTCTGGAAACACCATATATTTT. This codes for CASSLRGRVISGNTIYF.

This clonotype was recorded at least ten times. The gene calls are TRBV13 and TRBJ2-7; 8 bases align to TRBD2. The germline V gene has CDR1 PRHDT and CDR2 FYEKMQ (reference sequence). CDR3 length equals 15 residues. V lost 5 bases, J lost 4 bases, and 10 bases stayed unmatched. CDR3 nucleotides: TGTGCCAGCAGCAGGCCCAGCGGGGGCAGGTACGAGCAGTACTTC. Translating gives CASSRPSGGRYEQYF.

At least ten counts were recorded for this clonotype. V gene TRBV14 combines with J gene TRBJ1-1, with D perhaps TRBD1 (6 bases). Germline values: CDR1 SGHDN, CDR2 FVKESK. There are 18 residues in the CDR3. The V end lost 3 bases, the J end lost 0 bases, and 20 bases lay between the germline ends. For the CDR3, the DNA is TGTGCCAGCAGCCAGACAGGAGTGTTGGGAGAGGTGAACACTGAAGCTTTCTTT. This encodes CASSQTGVLGEVNTEAFF.

This clonotype came up many times. The V and J genes are TRBV6-5 and TRBJ1-1; possibly TRBD1 for D (5 bases). V gave up 2 bases and J gave up 10 bases, with 17 bases separating them. The CDR3 runs to 14 residues. Germline-derived CDR1 and CDR2 are MNHEY and SVGAGI. The CDR3 loop is CASSYKGPGSTAFF. The CDR3, as DNA: TGTGCCAGCAGTTACAAGGGGCCAGGGTCAACAGCTTTCTTT.

This clonotype was detected ten times or more. CDR3 bases: TGTGCCAGTAGTTCGAGGTGGGAGGCCGGGGGCTACGAGCAGTACTTC. This encodes CASSSRWEAGGYEQYF. The chain uses TRBV19 and TRBJ2-7, with D tentatively TRBD2 (6 bases). V dropped 5 bases and J dropped 3 bases, with 20 bases sitting between them. Germline CDR1 and CDR2: LNHDA and SQIVND (reference sequence). This CDR3 spans 16 amino acids.

V is TRBV7-2 and J is TRBJ1-1; weak D call: TRBD1 (6 bases). Germline CDR1 and CDR2: SGHTA and FQGNSA. The CDR3 is 15 residues long. V lost 5 bases and J lost 8, with 21 bases in between. The CDR3: CASSQVGGRASEAFF. As DNA, the CDR3 is TGTGCCAGCAGCCAAGTCGGGGGCAGGGCCTCCGAAGCTTTCTTT.

This rearrangement joins TRBV5-1 to TRBJ2-3, with D possibly being TRBD2 (6 bases). CDR3 size: 15 residues. CDR1 and CDR2 from the germline V gene are SGHRS and YFSETQ. V dropped 5 bases and J dropped 1 base, with 14 bases sitting between them. As DNA, the CDR3 is TGCGCCAGCAGGCCCGGGACTCGCGGCACAGATACGCAGTATTTT. Amino acids: CASRPGTRGTDTQYF.

This clonotype was seen many times. The chain couples TRBV2 to TRBJ1-1, with 7 positions matching TRBD1. V shed 11 bases, J shed 1 base, and the junction held 7 bases outside the gene matches. The CDR3 spans 13 residues. The germline V gene has CDR1 SNHLY and CDR2 FYNNEI. The CDR3 protein is CAWRDRENTEAFF. CDR3 DNA: TGTGCCTGGAGAGACAGGGAGAACACTGAAGCTTTCTTT.

In regard to this clonotype: A much larger clone differs from this one at a single base, so this may be a read error. J is TRBJ1-2 and V is TRBV27, with no clear D. Trimming left V 0 bases short and J 0 bases short, with 5 bases between. Germline V gene lookup returns CDR1 MNHEY and CDR2 SMNVEV (reference sequence). The CDR3 length is 14 residues. The CDR3 spells CASSLSSANYGYTF. The CDR3 nucleotides read TGTGCCAGCAGTTTATCATCGGCTAACTATGGCTACACCTTC.

This clonotype was seen at least ten times. This chain links TRBV2 with TRBJ2-7; D possibly corresponds to TRBD1 (5 bases). The length of the CDR3 is 12 residues. Per germline, CDR1 SNHLY and CDR2 FYNNEI. Trimming cost V 6 bases and J 7 bases, with 13 bases left between them. CDR3 loop: CASSLDKREQYF. Written as DNA, the CDR3 is TGTGCCAGCAGCCTGGACAAACGAGAGCAGTACTTC. Full variable domain (rest looked up from reference TRBV2 and TRBJ2-7): EPEVTQTPSHQVTQMGQEVILRCVPISNHLYFYWYRQILGQKVEFLVSFYNNEISEKSEIFDDQFSVERPDGSNFTLKIRSTKLEDSAMYFCASSLDKREQYFGPGTRLTVT.

As regards this clonotype: A clone one base away is much larger, so this may be a read error. J is TRBJ1-3 and V is TRBV12-3 or TRBV12-4; D is unresolved. Between the trimmed V and J ends, which lost 8 bases and 2 bases, there was a span of 7 bases. The CDR3 has 12 amino acids. This chain's CDR3 is CASCTTGNTIYF. CDR3 nucleotide sequence: TGTGCCAGCTGCACGACTGGAAACACCATATATTTT.

The table lists this clonotype with many counts. The chain joins TRBV4-3 to TRBJ1-2, with no clear D. The CDR3 contains 12 residues. The germline CDR1 and CDR2 sequences are LGHNA and YSLEER. The V gene lost 0 bases and the J gene lost 5 bases, with 4 bases spanning the gap. The CDR3 here is CASSQEGYGYTF. The CDR3 DNA reads as TGCGCCAGCAGCCAAGAAGGATATGGCTACACCTTC.

This clonotype showed up just a few times. The chain joins TRBV7-9 to TRBJ2-3, with TRBD2 as a possible D gene (5 bases). Germline loops: CDR1 SEHNR, CDR2 FQNEAQ (reference sequence). V lost 1 base, J lost 0 bases, and 14 bases lay in between. The CDR3 runs to 17 residues. DNA for the CDR3: TGTGCCAGCAGCTTAGGCTCTAGCAGAACTAGCACAGATACGCAGTATTTT. Residues: CASSLGSSRTSTDTQYF.

As concerns this clonotype: A much larger clonotype is one base distant, so this may be a read error. The chain carries TRBV5-8 and TRBJ2-1; D is perhaps TRBD2 (5 bases). The J call may be incorrect, as the DNA end agrees better with TRBJ2-5. Germline V gene data show CDR1 as SGHTS and CDR2 as YDEGEE. The CDR3 is 17 amino acids. As DNA, the CDR3 is TGTGCCAGCAGCTTTACCAAGATCGTTCTAGCAAGAGAGACCCAGTACTTC. Translating gives CASSFTKIVLARETQYF.

As regards this clonotype: This could be a read error, since a much larger clone is one nucleotide away. This CDR3 fails to terminate in the conserved phenylalanine or tryptophan, so it likely reflects a read error. The chain recombines TRBV5-1 with TRBJ1-2, with D possibly matching TRBD1 (5 bases). Germline V gives CDR1 SGHRS, CDR2 YFSETQ. With 4 bases removed from V and 3 bases from J, the gap between germline ends came to 16 bases. The CDR3 sequence is 15 residues long. This CDR3 is CASSMDGGYDYGYTS. The CDR3 nucleotides are TGCGCCAGCAGCATGGATGGGGGGTACGACTATGGCTACACCTCC.

The chain links TRBV11-3 to TRBJ1-6, with 10 bases lining up with TRBD1. The ends lost 5 bases at V and 4 bases at J; junction bases unmatched: 2. The germline CDR1 and CDR2 sequences are SGHNT and YENEEA. The CDR3 is made up of 15 amino acids. The CDR3 DNA is TGTGCCAGCAGCCGGGGACAGGGGTATAATTCACCCCTCCACTTT. Its translation: CASSRGQGYNSPLHF.